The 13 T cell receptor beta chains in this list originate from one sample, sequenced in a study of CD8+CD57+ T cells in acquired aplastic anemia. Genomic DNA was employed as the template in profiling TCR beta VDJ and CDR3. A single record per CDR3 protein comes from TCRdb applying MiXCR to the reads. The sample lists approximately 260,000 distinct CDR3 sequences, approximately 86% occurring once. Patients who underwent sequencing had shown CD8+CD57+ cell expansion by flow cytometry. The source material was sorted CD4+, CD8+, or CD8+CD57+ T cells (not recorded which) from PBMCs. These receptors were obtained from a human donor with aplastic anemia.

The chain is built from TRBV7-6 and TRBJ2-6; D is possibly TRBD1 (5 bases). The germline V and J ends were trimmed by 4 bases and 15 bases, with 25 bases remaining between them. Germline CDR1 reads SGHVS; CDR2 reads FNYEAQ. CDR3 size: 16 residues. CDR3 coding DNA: TGTGCCAGCAGCTCAGACAGTGGCAATTCACCCCACCACCTGACTTTC. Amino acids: CASSSDSGNSPHHLTF. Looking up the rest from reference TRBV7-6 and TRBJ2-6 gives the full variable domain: GAGVSQSPRYKVTKRGQDVALRCDPISGHVSLYWYRQALGQGPEFLTYFNYEAQQDKSGLPNDRFSAERPEGSISTLTIQRTEQRDSAMYRCASSSDSGNSPHHLTFGAGSRLTVL.

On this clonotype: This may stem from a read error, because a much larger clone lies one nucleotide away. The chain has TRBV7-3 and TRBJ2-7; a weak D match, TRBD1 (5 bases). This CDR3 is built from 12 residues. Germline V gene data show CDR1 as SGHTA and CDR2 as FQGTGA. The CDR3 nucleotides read TGTGCCAGCAGCTTACAGGGCTACGAGGAGTACTTC. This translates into CASSLQGYEEYF.

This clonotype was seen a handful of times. CDR3 coding DNA: TGTGCCAGCAGCTCTGGGACCGAGGCATCTGGCTACACCTTC. Its translation: CASSSGTEASGYTF. The chain combines TRBV7-6 with TRBJ1-2; tentatively, D is TRBD1 (5 bases). V shed 4 bases and J shed 7 bases, with 16 bases lying between them. The V gene's germline CDR1 is SGHVS and CDR2 FNYEAQ. The CDR3 covers 14 residues. Filled out from reference TRBV7-6 and TRBJ1-2, the complete variable domain reads GAGVSQSPRYKVTKRGQDVALRCDPISGHVSLYWYRQALGQGPEFLTYFNYEAQQDKSGLPNDRFSAERPEGSISTLTIQRTEQRDSAMYRCASSSGTEASGYTFGSGTRLTVV.

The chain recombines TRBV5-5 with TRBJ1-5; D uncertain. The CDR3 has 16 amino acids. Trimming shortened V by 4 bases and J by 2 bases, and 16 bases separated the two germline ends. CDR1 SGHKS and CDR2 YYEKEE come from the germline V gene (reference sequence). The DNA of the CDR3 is TGTGCCAGCAGCCCTAGAGGGAACAGCCGCAATCAGCCCCAGCATTTT. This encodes CASSPRGNSRNQPQHF. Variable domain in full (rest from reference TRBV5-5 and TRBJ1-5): DAGVTQSPTHLIKTRGQQVTLRCSPISGHKSVSWYQQVLGQGPQFIFQYYEKEERGRGNFPDRFSARQFPNYSSELNVNALLLGDSALYLCASSPRGNSRNQPQHFGDGTRLSIL.

Here the CDR3 reads CASSYRNRSLDYGYTF. CDR3 coding DNA: TGTGCCAGCAGCTATCGTAACAGGAGCTTGGACTATGGCTACACCTTC. This rearrangement joins TRBV11-3 to TRBJ1-2, with D maybe TRBD1 (5 bases). This CDR3 spans 16 amino acids. CDR1 and CDR2 from the germline V gene are SGHNT and YENEEA. V lost 4 bases to trimming and J lost 3 bases, with 18 bases between them.

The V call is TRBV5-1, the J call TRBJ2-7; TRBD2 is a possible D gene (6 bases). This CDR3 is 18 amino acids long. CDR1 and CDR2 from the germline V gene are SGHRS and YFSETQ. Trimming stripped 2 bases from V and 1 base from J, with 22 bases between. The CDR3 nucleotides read TGCGCCAGCAGCTTTCTAGCGACCAGCTCAGCCCTTTCCTACGAGCAGTACGTC. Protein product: CASSFLATSSALSYEQYV.

CDR3 sequence: CTSPEDSYEQYF. The CDR3 coding sequence is TGTACCAGCCCAGAGGATTCCTACGAGCAGTACTTC. The genes are TRBV24-1 and TRBJ2-7; D is uncertain. Germline lookup yields CDR1 KGHDR and CDR2 SFDVKD. The CDR3 loop spans 12 amino acids.

CDR3 DNA: TGTGCCAGCAGCTTGGGGGAGGTATCCTCCTACGAGCAGTACGTC. This sequence encodes CASSLGEVSSYEQYV. This chain joins TRBV5-6 and TRBJ2-7; the D gene is possibly TRBD2 (6 bases). The V gene's germline CDR1 is SGHDT and CDR2 YYEEEE. The CDR3 length is 15 residues. V lost 0 bases and J lost 0, with 10 bases in between.

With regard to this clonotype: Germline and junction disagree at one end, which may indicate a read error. CDR3 amino acids: CASSQGLAAGYAF. CDR3 bases: TGTGCCAGCAGCCAAGGCCTTGCAGCCGGCTACGCCTTC. The chain is built from TRBV7-8 and TRBJ1-2, with D hard to call. The CDR3 runs to 13 residues. The germline CDR1 and CDR2 sequences are SGHVS and FQNEAQ.

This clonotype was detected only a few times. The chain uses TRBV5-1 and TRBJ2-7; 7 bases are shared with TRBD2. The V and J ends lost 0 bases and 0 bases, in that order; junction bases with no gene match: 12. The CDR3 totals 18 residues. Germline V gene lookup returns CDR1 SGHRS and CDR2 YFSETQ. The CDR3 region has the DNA TGCGCCAGCAGCTTGGCCGGGTGGGCTAGCGGTAGCTCCTACGAGCAGTACTTC. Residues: CASSLAGWASGSSYEQYF. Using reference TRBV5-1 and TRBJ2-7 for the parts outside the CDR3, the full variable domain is KAGVTQTPRYLIKTRGQQVTLSCSPISGHRSVSWYQQTPGQGLQFLFEYFSETQRNKGNFPGRFSGRQFSNSRSEMNVSTLELGDSALYLCASSLAGWASGSSYEQYFGPGTRLTVT.

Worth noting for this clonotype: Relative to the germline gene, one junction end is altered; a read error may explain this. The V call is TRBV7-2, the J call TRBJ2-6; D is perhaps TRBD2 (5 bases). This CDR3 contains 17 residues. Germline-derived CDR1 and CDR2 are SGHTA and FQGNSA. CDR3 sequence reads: CASTLARVPDAPNVLTF. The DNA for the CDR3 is TGTGCCAGCACCTTAGCGAGGGTCCCCGATGCGCCCAACGTCCTGACTTTC.

The CDR3 DNA reads TGTGCCAGCAGCTCCCCTAGGGACAGGGACGAGCAGTACGTC. Its translation is CASSSPRDRDEQYV. The chain combines TRBV7-3 with TRBJ2-7; 9 bases align to TRBD1. The CDR3 totals 14 residues. The V and J ends lost 4 bases and 5 bases, in that order; junction bases with no gene match: 6. CDR1 and CDR2 (germline): SGHTA, FQGTGA.

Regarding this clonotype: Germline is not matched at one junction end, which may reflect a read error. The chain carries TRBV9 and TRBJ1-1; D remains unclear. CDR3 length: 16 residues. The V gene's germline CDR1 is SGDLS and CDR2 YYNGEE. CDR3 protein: CASGVAPVVLNIEAFF. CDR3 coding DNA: TGTGCCAGCGGCGTGGCTCCCGTCGTGTTGAATATTGAAGCTTTCTTT.